The 30 T cell receptor beta chains below were found in one sample sequenced in a study of shared clonotypes between healthy human individuals. The protocol was immunoSEQ multiplex PCR, while the TCRdb copy is restricted to in-frame clones and leaves out a portion. The table shows roughly 530,000 clones, with 95% to 97% occurring only once. Source material: naive CD4+ T cells sorted from blood. Subset described: CD45RA+ positively selected. These receptors were obtained from a woman aged 25 to 39 in good health.

The chain carries TRBV28 and TRBJ1-3; TRBD1 aligns across 7 bases. J was trimmed by 0 bases and V by 5 bases; bases with no gene match: 10. There are 17 residues in the CDR3. The germline gives CDR1 MDHEN, CDR2 SYDVKM. In nucleotides, the CDR3 is TGTGCCAGCAGTAACTGGGACAGACTAAACTCTGGAAACACCATATATTTT. Protein sequence: CASSNWDRLNSGNTIYF.

The rearrangement uses TRBV28 and TRBJ1-5; D not certain. This CDR3 has 13 residues. The V and J ends lost 5 bases and 2 bases respectively, with 7 bases between them. Germline loops: CDR1 MDHEN, CDR2 SYDVKM. The DNA of the CDR3 is TGTGCCAGCAGTCCACGAGGCAATCAGCCCCAGCATTTT. This codes for CASSPRGNQPQHF.

V and J are TRBV6-4 and TRBJ1-1, with TRBD1 matching over 8 bases. CDR1 MRHNA and CDR2 SNTAGT come from the germline V gene. V shed 4 bases, J shed 4 bases, and the junction held 2 bases outside the gene matches. The CDR3 has 13 amino acids. The CDR3 sequence: CASSATGGTEAFF. In DNA form, the CDR3 reads TGTGCCAGCAGTGCCACAGGGGGCACTGAAGCTTTCTTT.

The genes are TRBV19 and TRBJ2-3, with 9 bases fitting TRBD2. The CDR3 totals 15 residues. Germline V CDR1 and CDR2: LNHDA, SQIVND (reference sequence). V gave up 5 bases and J gave up 6 bases; unmatched junction bases: 9. Here the CDR3 reads CASSVYSGRMDTQYF. As DNA, the CDR3 is TGTGCCAGTAGTGTTTATAGCGGGAGAATGGATACGCAGTATTTT.

This clone came up once. The rearrangement joins TRBV6-1 to TRBJ1-1, with unresolved D. V gave up 2 bases and J gave up 2 bases, with 12 bases separating them. The germline V gene has CDR1 MNHNS and CDR2 SASEGT. The CDR3 covers 15 residues. In DNA form, the CDR3 reads TGTGCCAGCAGTGAAAATTTGGGCTCTAACACTGAAGCTTTCTTT. This translates into CASSENLGSNTEAFF.

This clone appeared a few times. The chain couples TRBV7-9 to TRBJ1-2, with 9 bases identical to TRBD1. The germline V gene encodes CDR1 SEHNR and CDR2 FQNEAQ (reference sequence). The CDR3 is made up of 16 amino acids. V shed 5 bases, J shed 3 bases, and the junction held 10 bases outside the gene matches. The DNA of the CDR3 is TGTGCCAGCAGCCTCGTTCGGGACAGGGTCGACTATGGCTACACCTTC. It yields the protein CASSLVRDRVDYGYTF. The full variable domain, completed using reference TRBV7-9 and TRBJ1-2, is DTGVSQNPRHKITKRGQNVTFRCDPISEHNRLYWYRQTLGQGPEFLTYFQNEAQLEKSRLLSDRFSAERPKGSFSTLEIQRTEQGDSAMYLCASSLVRDRVDYGYTFGSGTRLTVV.

This rearrangement joins TRBV25-1 to TRBJ1-1; D gene uncertain. This CDR3 has 13 amino acids. The V end lost 5 bases, the J end lost 0 bases, and 7 bases lay between the germline ends. Germline V lookup: CDR1 MGHDK, CDR2 SYGVNS. The chain's CDR3 is CASSNFLNTEAFF. CDR3 DNA: TGTGCCAGCAGTAACTTCTTGAACACTGAAGCTTTCTTT.

CDR3 in amino acids: CASISGSPGHQPQHF. The CDR3 DNA reads TGTGCCAGCATTTCCGGGAGCCCGGGCCATCAGCCCCAGCATTTT. The rearrangement uses TRBV28 and TRBJ1-5; the D is unclear. CDR3 size: 15 residues. CDR1 and CDR2 from the germline V gene are MDHEN and SYDVKM. V was shortened by 7 bases and J by 5 bases, with 18 bases between the two germline ends.

The chain joins TRBV7-3 to TRBJ1-5; 10 positions match TRBD1. CDR1 is SGHTA, CDR2 FQGTGA, per germline. Trimming took 8 bases from V and 2 from J; bases not matched to a gene: 18. This CDR3 region has 19 residues. CDR3 bases: TGTGCCAGCGGACCCAACGGGACAGGGGTTTACATCGGCAATCAGCCCCAGCATTTT. As protein: CASGPNGTGVYIGNQPQHF.

The rearrangement joins TRBV18 to TRBJ2-7; perhaps TRBD1 as D (6 bases). V lost 3 bases and J 0 bases, leaving 12 bases between the germline ends. This CDR3 spans 15 amino acids. In germline, CDR1 is KGHSH, CDR2 LQKENI. CDR3 DNA: TGTGCCAGCTCACCTAACAGGGTGAGCTCCTACGAGCAGTACTTC. Protein: CASSPNRVSSYEQYF.

The chain is built from TRBV30 and TRBJ1-5; TRBD1 is a possible D gene (5 bases). Trimming cost V 3 bases and J 3 bases, with 21 bases left between them. This CDR3 contains 17 residues. From germline, CDR1 is GTSNPN and CDR2 SVGIG (reference sequence). Here the CDR3 reads CAWSYRQREGPNQPQHF. The CDR3, as DNA: TGTGCCTGGAGCTATAGACAGCGCGAGGGTCCCAATCAGCCCCAGCATTTT.

The gene calls are TRBV18 and TRBJ2-7; D is unclear. CDR1 is KGHSH and CDR2 is LQKENI in the germline V gene. The CDR3 consists of 15 residues. Trimming cost V 2 bases and J 1 base, with 12 bases left between them. As DNA, the CDR3 is TGTGCCAGCTCACCAATGTTAGATAAGTCCTACGAGCAGTACTTC. Amino acid sequence: CASSPMLDKSYEQYF.

The rearrangement links TRBV10-3 to TRBJ1-2, with TRBD1 matching 8 bases. Germline CDR1 ENHRY, CDR2 SYGVKD. This CDR3 region has 14 residues. Losses at the gene ends were 2 bases for V and 6 bases for J; bases not matched to a gene: 5. CDR3 sequence reads: CAISEQGQGDGYTF. As DNA, the CDR3 is TGTGCCATCAGTGAGCAAGGACAGGGCGATGGCTACACCTTC.

The V and J genes are TRBV10-2 and TRBJ1-1; the D gene is possibly TRBD1 (6 bases). The V end was cut by 8 bases, the J end by 0 bases, with 7 bases between. From germline, CDR1 is WSHSY and CDR2 SAAADI. The CDR3 covers 12 residues. This CDR3 reads CASSGVNTEAFF. CDR3 sequence (DNA): TGCGCCAGCTCAGGGGTGAACACTGAAGCTTTCTTT.

The rearrangement uses TRBV21-1 and TRBJ2-7. TRBV21-1 is recorded as a pseudogene. This CDR3 comprises 14 residues. The CDR3, as DNA: TGTGCCAGCAGCAAAGGAGTCCAGCTCTCCGAGCAGTACTTC. This encodes CASSKGVQLSEQYF.

The rearrangement uses TRBV30 and TRBJ2-1; no clear D gene. This CDR3 has 15 residues. Germline values: CDR1 GTSNPN, CDR2 SVGIG (reference sequence). V lost 3 bases to trimming and J lost 6 bases, with 18 bases between them. The CDR3, as DNA: TGTGCCTGGAGCGTATCGTTACCATTTAGCAATGAGCAGTTCTTC. Protein sequence: CAWSVSLPFSNEQFF.

J is TRBJ2-5 and V is TRBV7-8; D could derive from TRBD1 or TRBD2 (5 bases each). The J call could be wrong; TRBJ2-7 is a better fit for the DNA end. This CDR3 spans 17 amino acids. Germline values: CDR1 SGHVS, CDR2 FQNEAQ. The chain's CDR3 is CASTPSRRERGSYEQYF. The CDR3 coding sequence is TGTGCCAGCACCCCATCCCGCAGGGAACGGGGCTCCTACGAGCAGTACTTC.

The rearrangement links TRBV9 to TRBJ2-7; 12 positions match TRBD2. Germline-derived CDR1 and CDR2 are SGDLS and YYNGEE. The CDR3 has 17 amino acids. The ends lost 4 bases at V and 2 bases at J; junction bases unmatched: 10. CDR3 sequence (DNA): TGTGCCAGCAGCCTAGCGGGAGGGCCTAATTCACCCTACGAGCAGTACTTC. It yields the protein CASSLAGGPNSPYEQYF.

The V and J genes are TRBV28 and TRBJ1-2; 8 bases match TRBD1. V lost 6 bases and J lost 6; bases outside the gene matches: 6. The CDR3 runs to 13 residues. Germline CDR1 reads MDHEN; CDR2 reads SYDVKM. DNA for the CDR3: TGTGCCAGCAGAACAGGGGGTTCTGATGGCTACACCTTC. Amino acids: CASRTGGSDGYTF.

The chain has TRBV28 and TRBJ2-5; D remains unclear. The V gene's germline CDR1 is MDHEN and CDR2 SYDVKM. V was pared by 5 bases and J by 5 bases, with 18 bases between. The CDR3 runs 15 residues. Written as DNA, the CDR3 is TGTGCCAGCAGTCCGGGTGGACCGCGACGGGAGACCCAGTACTTC. Amino acids: CASSPGGPRRETQYF.

A few counts support this clone. The chain couples TRBV4-1 to TRBJ2-3; D gene uncertain. This CDR3 contains 13 residues. The germline V and J ends were trimmed by 3 bases and 9 bases, with 13 bases remaining between them. Germline V gene lookup returns CDR1 MGHRA and CDR2 YSYEKL. The CDR3 region has the DNA TGCGCCAGCAGCCATCCCACAGTTGGGACGCAGTATTTT. It encodes CASSHPTVGTQYF.

V and J are TRBV5-6 and TRBJ2-7; no firm D call. The length of the CDR3 is 15 residues. V was clipped by 0 bases and J by 2 bases, with 12 bases between them. The germline gives CDR1 SGHDT, CDR2 YYEEEE. In DNA, the CDR3 is TGTGCCAGCAGCTTGGTTTCTTTCCGCGCCTACGAGCAGTACTTC. Its translation is CASSLVSFRAYEQYF. The full variable domain, its missing parts supplied by reference TRBV5-6 and TRBJ2-7, is DAGVTQSPTHLIKTRGQQVTLRCSPKSGHDTVSWYQQALGQGPQFIFQYYEEEERQRGNFPDRFSGHQFPNYSSELNVNALLLGDSALYLCASSLVSFRAYEQYFGPGTRLTVT.

The chain joins TRBV19 to TRBJ2-5; 8 bases fit TRBD1. The end of the DNA fits TRBJ2-7 better, so the J call may be wrong. The germline V gene has CDR1 LNHDA and CDR2 SQIVND (reference sequence). There are 14 residues in the CDR3. CDR3 amino acids: CASATGTGDYEQYF. CDR3 nucleotides: TGTGCCAGTGCCACCGGGACAGGAGACTACGAGCAGTACTTC.

The chain is built from TRBV5-1 and TRBJ2-5; no clear D gene. The CDR3 sequence is 12 residues long. CDR1 is SGHRS, CDR2 YFSETQ, per germline. With 0 bases removed from V and 7 bases from J, the gap between germline ends came to 7 bases. The CDR3 loop is CASSLDEVTQYF. As DNA, the CDR3 is TGCGCCAGCAGCTTGGACGAGGTGACCCAGTACTTC.

This sequence joins TRBV19 and TRBJ2-3, with 13 bases lining up with TRBD2. The CDR3 contains 21 residues. Trimming at V came to 3 bases and at J to 2 bases, leaving 17 bases not matched to a gene. Germline-derived CDR1 and CDR2 are LNHDA and SQIVND (reference sequence). This chain's CDR3 is CASSISGTSGKSQHSTDTQYF. CDR3 DNA: TGTGCCAGTAGTATTTCCGGGACTAGCGGGAAGTCCCAGCATTCCACAGATACGCAGTATTTT.

The J gene is TRBJ1-4, the V gene TRBV4-1; possibly TRBD1 for D (5 bases). Germline assignment: CDR1 MGHRA and CDR2 YSYEKL. CDR3 size: 15 residues. Trimming shortened V by 3 bases and J by 5 bases, and 13 bases separated the two germline ends. CDR3 sequence: CASSQIGTVNEKLFF. The DNA of the CDR3 is TGCGCCAGCAGCCAGATTGGGACGGTGAATGAAAAACTGTTTTTT.

V usage is TRBV15 and J usage is TRBJ1-4; no reliable D call. V lost 0 bases, J lost 7 bases, and 12 bases lay in between. In germline, CDR1 is LNHNV, CDR2 YYDKDF (reference sequence). The CDR3 is 15 amino acids. The CDR3 sequence is CATSRDPGVGEKLFF. DNA for the CDR3: TGTGCCACCAGCAGAGATCCGGGAGTGGGTGAAAAACTGTTTTTT.

The genes are TRBV6-5 and TRBJ2-7, with D unclear. There are 14 residues in the CDR3. CDR1 is MNHEY, CDR2 SVGAGI, per germline. The V end was cut by 0 bases, the J end by 3 bases, with 9 bases between. The CDR3 nucleotides read TGTGCCAGCAGTTACTCCGGCACTTTCTACGAGCAGTACTTC. It codes for CASSYSGTFYEQYF.

DNA of the CDR3: TGTGCCAGCAGTTACGAGAGGGGGAACACTGAAGCTTTCTTT. It specifies CASSYERGNTEAFF. V gene TRBV6-5 combines with J gene TRBJ1-1, with D possibly being TRBD1 (5 bases). The CDR3 spans 14 residues. In germline, CDR1 is MNHEY, CDR2 SVGAGI. Trimming cost V 2 bases and J 1 base, with 8 bases left between them.

The CDR3 loop is CASSMGLAGGSNYNEQFF. CDR3 DNA: TGTGCCAGTAGTATGGGACTAGCGGGAGGGAGTAACTACAATGAGCAGTTCTTC. The chain has TRBV19 and TRBJ2-1; 16 bases map to TRBD2. Trimming at V came to 3 bases and at J to 3 bases, leaving 5 bases not matched to a gene. In germline, CDR1 is LNHDA, CDR2 SQIVND (reference sequence). The CDR3 extends over 18 amino acids.